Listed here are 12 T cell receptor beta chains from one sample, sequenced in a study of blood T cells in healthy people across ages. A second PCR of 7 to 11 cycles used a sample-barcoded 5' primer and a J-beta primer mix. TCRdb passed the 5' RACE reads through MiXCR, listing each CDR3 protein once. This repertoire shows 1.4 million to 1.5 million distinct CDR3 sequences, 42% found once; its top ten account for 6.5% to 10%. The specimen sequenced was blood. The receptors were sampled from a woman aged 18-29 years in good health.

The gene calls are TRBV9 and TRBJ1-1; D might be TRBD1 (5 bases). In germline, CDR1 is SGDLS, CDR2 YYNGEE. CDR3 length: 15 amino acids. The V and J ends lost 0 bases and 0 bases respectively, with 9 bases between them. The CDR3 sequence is CASSVVGVMNTEAFF. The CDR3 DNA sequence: TGTGCCAGCAGCGTAGTGGGGGTCATGAACACTGAAGCTTTCTTT.

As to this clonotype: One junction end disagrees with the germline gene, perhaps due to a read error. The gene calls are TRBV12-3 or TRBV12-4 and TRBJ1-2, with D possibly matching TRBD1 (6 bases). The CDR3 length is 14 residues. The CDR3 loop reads CASSGGRDPYGHTF. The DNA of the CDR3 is TGTGCCAGCAGCGGGGGCAGGGACCCTTATGGCCACACCTTC.

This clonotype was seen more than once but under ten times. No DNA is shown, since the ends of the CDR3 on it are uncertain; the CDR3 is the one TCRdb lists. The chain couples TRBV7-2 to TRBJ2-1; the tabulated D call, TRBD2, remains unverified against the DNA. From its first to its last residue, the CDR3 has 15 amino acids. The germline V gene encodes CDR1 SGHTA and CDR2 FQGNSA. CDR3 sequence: CASSPLAGELFFEFF.

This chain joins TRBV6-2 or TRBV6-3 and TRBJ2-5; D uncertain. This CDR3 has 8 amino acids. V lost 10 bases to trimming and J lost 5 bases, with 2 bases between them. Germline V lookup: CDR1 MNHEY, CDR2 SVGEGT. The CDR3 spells CAKETQYF. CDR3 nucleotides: TGTGCCAAGGAGACCCAGTACTTC.

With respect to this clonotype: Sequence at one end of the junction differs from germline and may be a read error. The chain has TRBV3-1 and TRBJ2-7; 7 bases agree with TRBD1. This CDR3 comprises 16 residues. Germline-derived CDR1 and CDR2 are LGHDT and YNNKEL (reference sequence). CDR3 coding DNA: TGTACCAGCAGCCTTCAAAACTCGGGACAGTTATGCGAGCAGTACTTC. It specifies CTSSLQNSGQLCEQYF.

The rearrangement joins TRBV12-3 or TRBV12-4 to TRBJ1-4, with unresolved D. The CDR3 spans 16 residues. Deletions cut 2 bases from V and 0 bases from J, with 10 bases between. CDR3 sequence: CASSLHTGATNEKLFF. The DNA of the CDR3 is TGTGCCAGCAGTTTACACACGGGAGCAACTAATGAAAAACTGTTTTTT.

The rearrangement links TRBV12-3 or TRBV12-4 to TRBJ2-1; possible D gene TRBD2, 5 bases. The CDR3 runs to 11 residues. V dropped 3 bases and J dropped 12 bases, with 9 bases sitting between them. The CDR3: CASSFSRGQFF. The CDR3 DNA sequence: TGTGCCAGCAGTTTCTCCCGGGGGCAGTTCTTC.

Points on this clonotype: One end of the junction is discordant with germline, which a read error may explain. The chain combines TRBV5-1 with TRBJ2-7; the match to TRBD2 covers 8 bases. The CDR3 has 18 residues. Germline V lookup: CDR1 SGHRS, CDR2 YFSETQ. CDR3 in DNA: TGCACCAGCACCCTCACACTTCTTGCGGGGGGAGGACACAATGAGCAGTACTTC. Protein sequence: CTSTLTLLAGGGHNEQYF.

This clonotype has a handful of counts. Here the CDR3 DNA reads TGTGCCAGCAGTGCCCATGGGCAGGGGGATTGGATACGTAATTCACCCCTCCACTTT. Protein sequence: CASSAHGQGDWIRNSPLHF. The rearrangement links TRBV2 to TRBJ1-6, with 7 bases that match TRBD1. With V trimmed by 4 bases and J by 6 bases, 18 bases remained unmatched. This CDR3 has 19 residues. Germline CDR1 reads SNHLY; CDR2 reads FYNNEI. Complete variable domain (other parts from reference TRBV2 and TRBJ1-6): EPEVTQTPSHQVTQMGQEVILRCVPISNHLYFYWYRQILGQKVEFLVSFYNNEISEKSEIFDDQFSVERPDGSNFTLKIRSTKLEDSAMYFCASSAHGQGDWIRNSPLHFGNGTRLTVT.

The CDR3, as DNA: TGCAGTGCTAGCCCGACAGGAGCAACTAATGAAAAACTGTTTTTT. As protein: CSASPTGATNEKLFF. The chain employs TRBV20-1 and TRBJ1-4; possible D gene TRBD1, 6 bases. V lost 3 bases, J lost 0 bases, and 11 bases lay in between. This CDR3 is 15 amino acids long. Germline CDR1 DFQATT, CDR2 SNEGSKA (reference sequence).

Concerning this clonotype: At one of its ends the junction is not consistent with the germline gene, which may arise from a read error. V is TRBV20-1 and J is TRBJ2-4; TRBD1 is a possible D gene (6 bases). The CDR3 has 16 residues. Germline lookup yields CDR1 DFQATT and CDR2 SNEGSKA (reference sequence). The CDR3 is CGAPTPQDRDKNIQYF. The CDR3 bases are TGCGGTGCTCCCACCCCCCAGGACAGAGATAAAAACATTCAGTACTTC.

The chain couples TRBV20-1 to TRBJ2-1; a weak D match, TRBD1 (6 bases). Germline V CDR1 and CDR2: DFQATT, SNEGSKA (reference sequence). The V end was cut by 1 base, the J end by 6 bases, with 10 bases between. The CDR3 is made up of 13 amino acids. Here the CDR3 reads CSARGTAANEQFF. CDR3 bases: TGCAGTGCTAGAGGGACAGCAGCCAATGAGCAGTTCTTC.